This record concerns one T cell receptor beta chain sequence. What it binds is not known. A second PCR, run for about 7 to 12 cycles, used a sample-barcoded 5' primer plus a J-beta primer mix. In TCRdb, the 5' RACE reads were re-called with MiXCR into one record per CDR3 protein. The repertoire holds 700,000 or so distinct CDR3 sequences, with 22% as singletons. The sample comes from a study of blood T cells in healthy people across ages. Study-wide findings and caveats: Older age went with lower TCR beta diversity per million T cells, in a roughly linear way.

Sequences were obtained from blood. This sequence originates from a man between 65 and 80 years old in good health.

The CDR3 loop is CASSSIGQSTGELFF. The CDR3 coding sequence is TGCGCCAGCAGCTCCATCGGACAGTCCACCGGGGAGCTGTTTTTT. The chain couples TRBV10-2 to TRBJ2-2; maybe TRBD1 (6 bases). The CDR3 length is 15 residues. Looked up from germline, CDR1 is WSHSY and CDR2 is SAAADI. The V end lost 6 bases, the J end lost 4 bases, and 15 bases lay between the germline ends.